This TCR beta chain was obtained from a study of control samples from healthy donors and cancer patients. V lost 4 bases to trimming and J lost 10 bases, with 15 bases between them. The germline V gene encodes CDR1 SGHRS and CDR2 YFSETQ. CDR3 length equals 13 residues. Clones were read by immunoSEQ multiplex PCR, and TCRdb kept only the in-frame ones, dropping some. The sample gives 150,000 to 200,000 clones, approximately 90% of which show up once; more than 1.3% is in the top ten. The chain carries TRBV5-1 and TRBJ2-1; no clear D. The sequenced material came from blood. The sequence came from a young man in good health. The CDR3 protein is CASSPWVDREQFF. The CDR3 DNA sequence: TGCGCCAGCAGCCCCTGGGTGGATCGAGAGCAGTTCTTC. Based on the CDR3 plus reference TRBV5-1 and TRBJ2-1, the full variable domain is KAGVTQTPRYLIKTRGQQVTLSCSPISGHRSVSWYQQTPGQGLQFLFEYFSETQRNKGNFPGRFSGRQFSNSRSEMNVSTLELGDSALYLCASSPWVDREQFFGPGTRLTVL.